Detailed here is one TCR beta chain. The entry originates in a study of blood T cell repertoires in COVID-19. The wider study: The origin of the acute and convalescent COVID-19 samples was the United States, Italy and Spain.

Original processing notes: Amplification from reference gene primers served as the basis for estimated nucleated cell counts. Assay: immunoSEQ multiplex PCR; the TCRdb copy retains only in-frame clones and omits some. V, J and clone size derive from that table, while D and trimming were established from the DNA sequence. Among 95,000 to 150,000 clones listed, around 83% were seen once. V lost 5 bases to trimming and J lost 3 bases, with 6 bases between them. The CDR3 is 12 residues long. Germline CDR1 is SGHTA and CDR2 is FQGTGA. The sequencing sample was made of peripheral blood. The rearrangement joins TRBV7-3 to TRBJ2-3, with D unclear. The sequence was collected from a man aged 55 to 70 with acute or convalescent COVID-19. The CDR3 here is CASSPGTDTQYF. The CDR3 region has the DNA TGTGCCAGCAGCCCCGGGACAGATACGCAGTATTTT.